The rows below give T cell receptor beta chains drawn from one sample of a study of glioma-infiltrating T cells. One entry per CDR3 protein, called by TCRdb with MiXCR from the multiplex PCR reads. Found here are under 3,000 distinct CDR3 sequences, around 70% of them singletons; the top ten hold 25% to 30%. Material: glioma tissue, nonneoplastic brain tissue, or PBMCs (not recorded which). The receptors come from a human donor with low-grade glioma or glioblastoma, undergoing nonglioma brain surgery, or in good health (not recorded which). CDR3s include the opening cysteine and the closing phenylalanine or tryptophan. The D gene is left open where the match is weak. Not every row has a clone size; where given, it reads once, few, many or a size class.

j_gene: TRBJ1-1
abundance: NA
len: 13
v_gene: TRBV6-6
d_gene: NA
CDR3aa: CASTYSIRQEAVF
CDR3nt: TGTGCCAGCACTTACTCGATTAGACAGGAAGCTGTCTTT

j_gene: TRBJ2-3
abundance: NA
len: 16
v_gene: TRBV27
d_gene: TRBD1
CDR3aa: CASSGDWTGRTDTQYF
CDR3nt: TGTGCCAGCAGTGGTGATTGGACAGGGAGAACAGATACGCAGTATTTT

j_gene: TRBJ2-1
abundance: NA
len: 18
v_gene: TRBV20-1
d_gene: TRBD2
CDR3aa: CSARYTTSGGARNNEQFF
CDR3nt: TGCAGTGCTAGATATACCACTAGCGGAGGGGCCCGAAACAATGAGCAGTTCTTC

j_gene: TRBJ1-1
abundance: many
len: 10
v_gene: TRBV30
d_gene: NA
CDR3aa: CAWWGTEAFF
CDR3nt: TGTGCCTGGTGGGGAACCGAAGCTTTCTTT

j_gene: TRBJ2-3
abundance: NA
len: 15
v_gene: TRBV15
d_gene: NA
CDR3aa: CATSRGMNRPAPQYF
CDR3nt: TGTGCCACCAGCAGGGGCATGAACCGCCCAGCTCCGCAGTATTTT

j_gene: TRBJ2-5
abundance: NA
len: 17
v_gene: TRBV6-5
d_gene: NA
CDR3aa: CASSDAKPRAKRETQYF
CDR3nt: TGTGCCAGCAGTGACGCGAAACCCAGGGCGAAACGGGAGACCCAGTACTTC

j_gene: TRBJ1-2
abundance: few
len: 14
v_gene: TRBV6-1
d_gene: TRBD1
CDR3aa: CASSPGQDFYGYTF
CDR3nt: TGTGCCAGCAGTCCGGGACAGGACTTCTATGGCTACACCTTC

j_gene: TRBJ2-7
abundance: NA
len: 9
v_gene: TRBV20-1
d_gene: NA
CDR3aa: CSASSRGYF
CDR3nt: TGCAGTGCTAGCAGCCGGGGGTACTTC

j_gene: TRBJ2-5
abundance: medium-sized
len: 11
v_gene: TRBV14
d_gene: NA
CDR3aa: CASSREETQYF
CDR3nt: TGTGCCAGCAGCCGAGAAGAGACCCAGTACTTC

j_gene: TRBJ1-1
abundance: NA
len: 17
v_gene: TRBV6-2/TRBV6-3
d_gene: NA
CDR3aa: CASSYRTVGSGWTEAFF
CDR3nt: TGTGCCAGCAGTTATAGGACCGTTGGGTCGGGATGGACTGAAGCTTTCTTT

j_gene: TRBJ2-5
abundance: NA
len: 17
v_gene: TRBV6-2/TRBV6-3
d_gene: NA
CDR3aa: CASVYSKPRAKLDTQYF
CDR3nt: TGTGCCAGCGTTTACTCGAAACCCAGGGCGAAACTGGATACCCAGTACTTC

j_gene: TRBJ2-5
abundance: once
len: 14
v_gene: TRBV27
d_gene: NA
CDR3aa: CAGSLDTLGETQYF
CDR3nt: TGTGCCGGCAGTCTCGACACCTTGGGGGAGACCCAGTACTTC

j_gene: TRBJ2-5
abundance: NA
len: 13
v_gene: TRBV27
d_gene: NA
CDR3aa: CASSSSRSRDQYF
CDR3nt: TGTGCCAGCAGTAGTAGTAGGTCAAGAGACCAGTACTTC

j_gene: TRBJ2-5
abundance: large
len: 15
v_gene: TRBV27
d_gene: TRBD2
CDR3aa: CASSSLTSGGETQYF
CDR3nt: TGTGCCAGCAGTTCCCTCACTAGCGGGGGAGAGACCCAGTACTTC

j_gene: TRBJ1-1
abundance: medium-sized
len: 11
v_gene: TRBV30
d_gene: NA
CDR3aa: CAHSGGAEAFF
CDR3nt: TGTGCCCATTCCGGGGGAGCTGAAGCTTTCTTT

j_gene: TRBJ2-3
abundance: NA
len: 17
v_gene: TRBV6-2/TRBV6-3
d_gene: TRBD2
CDR3aa: CASREQGTSGRTDTQYF
CDR3nt: TGTGCCAGCAGGGAGCAAGGGACTAGTGGGAGAACAGATACGCAGTATTTT

j_gene: TRBJ2-5
abundance: NA
len: 15
v_gene: TRBV6-2/TRBV6-3
d_gene: NA
CDR3aa: CASSGSRSGRETQYF
CDR3nt: TGTGCCAGCAGTGGTTCGAGGTCAGGGAGAGAGACCCAGTACTTC

j_gene: TRBJ1-5
abundance: NA
len: 14
v_gene: TRBV7-9
d_gene: NA
CDR3aa: CASSLTPRPPPQHF
CDR3nt: TGTGCCAGCAGTCTCACCCCTCGCCCTCCGCCCCAGCATTTT

j_gene: TRBJ2-3
abundance: NA
len: 14
v_gene: TRBV4-2
d_gene: NA
CDR3aa: CASQEGPSSDTQYF
CDR3nt: TGTGCCAGCCAAGAGGGACCTAGCTCAGATACGCAGTATTTT

j_gene: TRBJ2-1
abundance: few
len: 15
v_gene: TRBV20-1
d_gene: TRBD2
CDR3aa: CSARGRGLADNEQFF
CDR3nt: TGCAGTGCTAGGGGTCGGGGACTAGCGGACAATGAGCAGTTCTTC

j_gene: TRBJ2-3
abundance: NA
len: 15
v_gene: TRBV27
d_gene: TRBD1
CDR3aa: CASSSSMTGPGTQYF
CDR3nt: TGTGCCAGCAGTAGCTCGATGACAGGGCCAGGTACGCAGTATTTT

j_gene: TRBJ1-2
abundance: NA
len: 13
v_gene: TRBV6-5
d_gene: TRBD1
CDR3aa: CAGGCWDSEGYTF
CDR3nt: TGTGCCGGCGGCTGCTGGGACAGTGAAGGCTACACCTTC

j_gene: TRBJ2-5
abundance: large
len: 13
v_gene: TRBV2
d_gene: NA
CDR3aa: CASRQGRGETQYF
CDR3nt: TGTGCCAGCAGGCAGGGCCGGGGAGAGACCCAGTACTTC

j_gene: TRBJ2-3
abundance: NA
len: 15
v_gene: TRBV6-4
d_gene: NA
CDR3aa: CAGSGSMSGPDTQYF
CDR3nt: TGTGCCGGCAGTGGCTCGATGTCAGGGCCAGATACGCAGTATTTT

j_gene: TRBJ2-7
abundance: NA
len: 14
v_gene: TRBV7-8
d_gene: TRBD2
CDR3aa: CASSFSGGSHEQYF
CDR3nt: TGTGCCAGCAGCTTTAGCGGGGGCTCCCACGAGCAGTACTTC

j_gene: TRBJ2-2
abundance: medium-sized
len: 17
v_gene: TRBV19
d_gene: TRBD2
CDR3aa: CASSIYSGLEATGELFF
CDR3nt: TGTGCCAGTAGTATATATTCGGGACTAGAGGCGACCGGGGAGCTGTTTTTT

j_gene: TRBJ2-1
abundance: NA
len: 12
v_gene: TRBV27
d_gene: NA
CDR3aa: CASSLFQGNEKF
CDR3nt: TGTGCCAGCAGTTTATTCCAGGGGAATGAGAAGTTC

j_gene: TRBJ1-1
abundance: NA
len: 11
v_gene: TRBV6-8
d_gene: NA
CDR3aa: CASSYAESVFF
CDR3nt: TGTGCCAGCAGTTACGCAGAAAGTGTTTTCTTT

j_gene: TRBJ2-7
abundance: NA
len: 15
v_gene: TRBV6-1
d_gene: NA
CDR3aa: CAGREQGASGVRQYF
CDR3nt: TGTGCCGGCAGAGAGCAAGGGGCTAGTGGGGTTAGGCAGTACTTC

j_gene: TRBJ2-3
abundance: large
len: 14
v_gene: TRBV7-9
d_gene: NA
CDR3aa: CASSFGRITDTQYF
CDR3nt: TGTGCCAGCAGCTTTGGCAGAATTACAGATACGCAGTATTTT

j_gene: TRBJ1-5
abundance: once
len: 14
v_gene: TRBV7-9
d_gene: NA
CDR3aa: CDNSLTPSNQPQHF
CDR3nt: TGTGACAACAGTCTCACCCCTAGCAATCAGCCCCAGCATTTC

j_gene: TRBJ1-1
abundance: NA
len: 12
v_gene: TRBV7-3
d_gene: NA
CDR3aa: CARSFPGTEAFF
CDR3nt: TGTGCCAGGAGCTTTCCCGGGACCGAAGCCTTCTTT

j_gene: TRBJ2-1
abundance: NA
len: 17
v_gene: TRBV6-2/TRBV6-3
d_gene: NA
CDR3aa: CGGSHTAGQSSYNEQFF
CDR3nt: TGTGGCGGCAGTCACACCGCCGGACAGAGCTCCTACAATGAGCAGTTCTTC

j_gene: TRBJ2-5
abundance: NA
len: 16
v_gene: TRBV4-1
d_gene: NA
CDR3aa: CASSQPGGANQETQYF
CDR3nt: TGCGCCAGCAGCCAACCGGGGGGCGCTAATCAAGAGACCCAGTACTTC

j_gene: TRBJ1-2
abundance: NA
len: 16
v_gene: TRBV6-2/TRBV6-3
d_gene: TRBD1
CDR3aa: CASIVSPGQDFYVYTF
CDR3nt: TGTGCCAGCATTGTAAGTCCGGGACAGGACTTCTATGTCTACACCTTC

j_gene: TRBJ1-1
abundance: NA
len: 15
v_gene: TRBV11-2
d_gene: NA
CDR3aa: CASPTFDLPNTEAFF
CDR3nt: TGTGCCAGCCCAACCTTTGACTTACCAAACACTGAAGCTTTCTTT

j_gene: TRBJ1-4
abundance: large
len: 13
v_gene: TRBV7-9
d_gene: TRBD1
CDR3aa: CASSRDSDEKLFF
CDR3nt: TGTGCCAGCAGCCGGGACAGCGATGAAAAACTGTTTTTT

j_gene: TRBJ1-2
abundance: NA
len: 16
v_gene: TRBV27
d_gene: NA
CDR3aa: CASSLSHSGVGSGYPF
CDR3nt: TGTGCCAGCAGTTTATCACATTCAGGTGTCGGATCTGGCTACCCCTTC

j_gene: TRBJ1-2
abundance: NA
len: 13
v_gene: TRBV27
d_gene: NA
CDR3aa: CANSLSPGKGYTF
CDR3nt: TGTGCCAACAGTTTATCCCCAGGGAAAGGCTACACCTTC

j_gene: TRBJ2-3
abundance: medium-sized
len: 14
v_gene: TRBV20-1
d_gene: TRBD2
CDR3aa: CSAPSGYSTDTQYF
CDR3nt: TGCAGTGCTCCTAGCGGATATAGCACAGATACGCAGTATTTT

j_gene: TRBJ1-5
abundance: NA
len: 15
v_gene: TRBV20-1
d_gene: NA
CDR3aa: CSDSPAGHSNQPQHF
CDR3nt: TGTAGTGATAGCCCAGCCGGGCACAGCAATCAGCCCCAGCATTTT

j_gene: TRBJ2-7
abundance: NA
len: 15
v_gene: TRBV7-2
d_gene: NA
CDR3aa: CVSSFSGWGSHEQYF
CDR3nt: TGTGTCAGCAGCTTTAGCGGTTGGGGCTCCCACGAGCAGTACTTC

j_gene: TRBJ1-1
abundance: hyperexpanded
len: 13
v_gene: TRBV27
d_gene: NA
CDR3aa: CASSTGQNTEAFF
CDR3nt: TGTGCCAGCAGTACCGGCCAGAACACTGAAGCTTTCTTT

j_gene: TRBJ2-2
abundance: NA
len: 16
v_gene: TRBV6-4
d_gene: NA
CDR3aa: CATSPVPHINTGELFF
CDR3nt: TGTGCCACCTCACCTGTACCACACATCAACACCGGGGAGCTGTTTTTT

j_gene: TRBJ2-5
abundance: NA
len: 14
v_gene: TRBV12-3/TRBV12-4
d_gene: NA
CDR3aa: CAGSAGSTQETHYF
CDR3nt: TGTGCCGGCAGTGCCGGCTCAACCCAAGAGACCCATTACTTC

j_gene: TRBJ2-1
abundance: NA
len: 15
v_gene: TRBV27
d_gene: NA
CDR3aa: CASSLGGGSYSKQFF
CDR3nt: TGCGCCAGCAGTTTAGGGGGAGGCTCCTACAGTAAGCAGTTCTTC

j_gene: TRBJ1-5
abundance: NA
len: 13
v_gene: TRBV9
d_gene: NA
CDR3aa: CASSVDINQPQHF
CDR3nt: TGTGCCAGCAGCGTGGACATTAATCAGCCCCAGCATTTT

j_gene: TRBJ2-3
abundance: few
len: 15
v_gene: TRBV6-1
d_gene: TRBD2
CDR3aa: CGSLSTSGRTDTQYF
CDR3nt: TGTGGCAGTCTTTCGACTAGCGGGAGAACAGATACGCAGTATTTT

j_gene: TRBJ2-7
abundance: few
len: 15
v_gene: TRBV20-1
d_gene: TRBD2
CDR3aa: CSASSPGLALYEQYF
CDR3nt: TGCAGTGCTAGCAGCCCGGGACTAGCCCTCTACGAGCAGTACTTC